This TCR beta chain is drawn from a study of cytomegalovirus exposure and HLA in healthy donors. Germline V lookup: CDR1 MGHRA, CDR2 YSYEKL. The CDR3 is 16 amino acids. The V gene end was trimmed by 2 bases and the J gene end by 3 bases; junction bases not matched to a gene: 7. This PCR relied on a set of 60 Vbeta primers and 13 Jbeta primers. The method was immunoSEQ multiplex PCR; TCRdb's version includes in-frame clones alone and lacks a portion of them. Among around 140,000 clones listed, just under 85% were seen once. The chain is built from TRBV4-1 and TRBJ1-3, with 7 bases that match TRBD1. The sequence derives from a woman in her sixties in good health and CMV-seropositive. The source material was PBMCs. CDR3 region: CASSQTQGGGGNTIYF. In nucleotides, the CDR3 is TGCGCCAGCAGCCAAACCCAGGGGGGAGGTGGAAACACCATATATTTT.